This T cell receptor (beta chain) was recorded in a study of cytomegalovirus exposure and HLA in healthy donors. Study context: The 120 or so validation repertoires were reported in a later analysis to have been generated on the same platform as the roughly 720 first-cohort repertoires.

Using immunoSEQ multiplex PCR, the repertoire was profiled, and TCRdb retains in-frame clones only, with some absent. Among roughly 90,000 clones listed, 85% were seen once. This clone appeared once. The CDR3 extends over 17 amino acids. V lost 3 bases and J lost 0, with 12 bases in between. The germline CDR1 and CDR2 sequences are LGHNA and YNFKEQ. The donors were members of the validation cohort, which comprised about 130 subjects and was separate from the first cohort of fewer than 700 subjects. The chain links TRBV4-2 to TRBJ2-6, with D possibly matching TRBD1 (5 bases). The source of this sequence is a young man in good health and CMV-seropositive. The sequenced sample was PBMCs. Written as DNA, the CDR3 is TGTGCCAGCAGCCAGGACCACAGGTCCTCTGGGGCCAACGTCCTGACTTTC. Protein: CASSQDHRSSGANVLTF.